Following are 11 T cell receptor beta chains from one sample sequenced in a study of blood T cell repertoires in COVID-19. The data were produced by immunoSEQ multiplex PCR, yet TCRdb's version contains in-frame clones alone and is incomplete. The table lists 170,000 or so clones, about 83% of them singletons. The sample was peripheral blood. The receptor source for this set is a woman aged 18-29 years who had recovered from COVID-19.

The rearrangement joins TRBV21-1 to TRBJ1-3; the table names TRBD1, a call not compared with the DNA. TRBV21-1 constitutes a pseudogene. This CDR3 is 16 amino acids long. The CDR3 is CASSKEITGGGNTIYF. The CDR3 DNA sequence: TGTGCCAGCAGCAAAGAAATTACAGGCGGCGGAAACACCATATATTTT.

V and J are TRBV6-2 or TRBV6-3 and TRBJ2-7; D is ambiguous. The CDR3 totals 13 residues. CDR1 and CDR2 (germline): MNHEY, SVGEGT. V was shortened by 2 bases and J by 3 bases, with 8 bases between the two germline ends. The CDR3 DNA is TGTGCCAGCAGTTACCACAGAAACTACGAGCAGTACGTC. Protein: CASSYHRNYEQYV.

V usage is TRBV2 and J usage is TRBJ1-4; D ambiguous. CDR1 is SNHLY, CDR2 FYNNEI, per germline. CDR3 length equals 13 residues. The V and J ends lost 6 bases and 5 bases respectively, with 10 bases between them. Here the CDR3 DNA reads TGTGCCAGCAGGCGGGGAGACAATGAAAAACTGTTTTTT. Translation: CASRRGDNEKLFF. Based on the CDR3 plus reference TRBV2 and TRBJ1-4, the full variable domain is EPEVTQTPSHQVTQMGQEVILRCVPISNHLYFYWYRQILGQKVEFLVSFYNNEISEKSEIFDDQFSVERPDGSNFTLKIRSTKLEDSAMYFCASRRGDNEKLFFGSGTQLSVL.

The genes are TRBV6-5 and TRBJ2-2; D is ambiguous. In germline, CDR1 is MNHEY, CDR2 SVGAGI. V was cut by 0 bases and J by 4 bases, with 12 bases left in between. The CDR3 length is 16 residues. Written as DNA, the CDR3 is TGTGCCAGCAGTTACTCCTTTCACAGACCCACCGGGGAGCTGTTTTTT. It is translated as CASSYSFHRPTGELFF.

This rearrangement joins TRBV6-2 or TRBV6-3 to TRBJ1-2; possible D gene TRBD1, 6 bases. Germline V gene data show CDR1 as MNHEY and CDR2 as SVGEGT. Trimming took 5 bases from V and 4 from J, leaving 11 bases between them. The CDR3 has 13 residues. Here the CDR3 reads CASSLGQIYGYTF. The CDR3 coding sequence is TGTGCCAGCAGTCTCGGACAGATCTATGGCTACACCTTC.

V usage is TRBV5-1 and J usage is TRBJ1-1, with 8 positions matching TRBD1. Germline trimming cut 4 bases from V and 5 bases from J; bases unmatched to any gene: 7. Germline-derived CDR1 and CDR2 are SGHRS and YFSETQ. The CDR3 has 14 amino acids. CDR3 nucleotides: TGCGCCAGCAGCCGGACAGGGTCGGGGACTGAAGCTTTCTTT. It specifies CASSRTGSGTEAFF.

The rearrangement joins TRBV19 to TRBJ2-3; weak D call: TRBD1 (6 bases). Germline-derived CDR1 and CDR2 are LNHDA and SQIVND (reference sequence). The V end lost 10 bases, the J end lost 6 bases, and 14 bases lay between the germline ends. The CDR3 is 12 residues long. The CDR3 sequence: CATWDTRDTQYF. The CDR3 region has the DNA TGTGCCACCTGGGACACTAGGGATACGCAGTATTTT.

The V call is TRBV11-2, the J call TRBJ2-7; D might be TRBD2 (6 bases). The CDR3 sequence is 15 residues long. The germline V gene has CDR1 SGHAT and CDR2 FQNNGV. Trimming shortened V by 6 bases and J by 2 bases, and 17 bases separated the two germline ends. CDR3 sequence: CASRHPGLTTYEQYV. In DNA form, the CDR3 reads TGTGCCAGCAGACATCCGGGACTTACCACCTACGAGCAGTACGTC.

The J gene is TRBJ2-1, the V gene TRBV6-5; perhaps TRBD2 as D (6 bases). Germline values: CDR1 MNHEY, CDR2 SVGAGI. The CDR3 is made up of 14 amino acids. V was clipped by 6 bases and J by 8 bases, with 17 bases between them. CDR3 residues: CASSSQTRIDEQFF. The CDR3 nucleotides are TGTGCCAGCAGCTCCCAGACTAGAATCGATGAGCAGTTCTTC.

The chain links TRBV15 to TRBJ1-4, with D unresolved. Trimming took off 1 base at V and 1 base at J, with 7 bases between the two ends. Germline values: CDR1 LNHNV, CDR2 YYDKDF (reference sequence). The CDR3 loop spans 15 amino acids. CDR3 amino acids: CATSRVAGTNEKLFF. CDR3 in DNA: TGTGCCACCAGCAGAGTCGCAGGAACTAATGAAAAACTGTTTTTT.

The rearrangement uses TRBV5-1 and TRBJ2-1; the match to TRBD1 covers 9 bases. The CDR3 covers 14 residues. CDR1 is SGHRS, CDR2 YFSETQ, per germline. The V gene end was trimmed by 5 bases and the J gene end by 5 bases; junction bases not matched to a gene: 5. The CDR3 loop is CASRAGTGNNEQFF. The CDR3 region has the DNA TGCGCCAGCAGGGCCGGGACAGGGAACAATGAGCAGTTCTTC.